These 18 T cell receptor beta chains came from one sample sequenced in a study of PD-1 blockade in classical Hodgkin lymphoma. After autologous stem cell transplantation all patients relapsed, and prior brentuximab vedotin exposure differed between cohorts. CD4+ T cells were purified from thawed PBMCs by negative selection. The repertoire was sequenced with immunoSEQ multiplex PCR; TCRdb's copy has only in-frame clones and lacks some. The sample lists a few thousand clones; around 90% were seen once. The source was CD4+ T cells from blood, collected at baseline. Receptors originate from a human donor with classical Hodgkin lymphoma.

This sequence joins TRBV6-4 and TRBJ1-1; a weak D match, TRBD1 (5 bases). V lost 4 bases and J 4 bases, leaving 13 bases between the germline ends. Germline assignment: CDR1 MRHNA and CDR2 SNTAGT. The CDR3 is 14 residues long. Here the CDR3 reads CASSGRDSVTEAFF. CDR3 nucleotide sequence: TGTGCCAGCAGTGGCAGGGACTCGGTCACTGAAGCTTTCTTT.

This chain connects TRBV5-1 to TRBJ2-2; D could derive from TRBD1 or TRBD2 (5 bases each). This CDR3 comprises 16 residues. Germline loops: CDR1 SGHRS, CDR2 YFSETQ. The V end was cut by 4 bases, the J end by 0 bases, with 13 bases between. In DNA, the CDR3 is TGCGCCAGCAGCACCACCGGGACGTCGAACACCGGGGAGCTGTTTTTT. Protein product: CASSTTGTSNTGELFF.

In its sample, this clone was seen once. CDR3 bases: TGTGCCAGCTCCTCCCTCGGGGCAGTAAATTATGGCTCCTACAATGAGCAGTTCTTC. Residues: CASSSLGAVNYGSYNEQFF. V is TRBV18 and J is TRBJ2-1, with D possibly called TRBD1 or TRBD2 (5 bases each). The CDR3 is 19 amino acids. The V end lost 6 bases, the J end lost 0 bases, and 24 bases lay between the germline ends. Germline CDR1 is KGHSH and CDR2 is LQKENI.

This clone showed up just a few times. The gene calls are TRBV19 and TRBJ1-5; D call uncertain. With 1 base removed from V and 2 bases from J, the gap between germline ends came to 9 bases. The CDR3 runs to 15 residues. The germline V gene has CDR1 LNHDA and CDR2 SQIVND (reference sequence). The CDR3 sequence is CASSIGRVGNQPQHF. CDR3 nucleotide sequence: TGTGCCAGTAGTATAGGCAGAGTGGGCAATCAGCCCCAGCATTTT.

The CDR3 DNA reads as TGCGCCAGCAGCTCCGGGGGACAGACTTACAATGAGCAGTTCTTC. The encoded protein is CASSSGGQTYNEQFF. The chain carries TRBV5-1 and TRBJ2-1; possible D gene TRBD1, 7 bases. This CDR3 has 15 amino acids. Germline CDR1 is SGHRS and CDR2 is YFSETQ. V shed 3 bases and J shed 4 bases, with 14 bases lying between them.

The chain recombines TRBV6-5 with TRBJ2-7; 8 bases map to TRBD2. Unmatched junction bases numbered 3, after V lost 1 base and J lost 1 base. Germline V gene sequence: CDR1 MNHEY, CDR2 SVGAGI. The CDR3 totals 15 residues. CDR3 sequence: CASSYLAGGSYEQYF. The CDR3 DNA follows: TGTGCCAGCAGTTACTTGGCGGGGGGTTCCTACGAGCAGTACTTC.

The chain links TRBV4-1 to TRBJ2-3; TRBD2 is a possible D gene (6 bases). Germline CDR1 reads MGHRA; CDR2 reads YSYEKL. Trimming pared 0 bases from V and 0 bases from J, leaving 10 bases between. This CDR3 has 16 amino acids. CDR3 sequence: CASSQDGGYSTDTQYF. CDR3 bases: TGCGCCAGCAGCCAAGATGGGGGGTATAGCACAGATACGCAGTATTTT.

CDR3 nucleotide sequence: TGTGCCAGCAGTGCTCAACAGGTGGCTGGAAACACCATATATTTT. Amino acid sequence: CASSAQQVAGNTIYF. The chain joins TRBV28 to TRBJ1-3, with D perhaps matching TRBD1 (5 bases). The V end was cut by 5 bases, the J end by 2 bases, with 13 bases between. The CDR3 is made up of 15 amino acids. Germline lookup yields CDR1 MDHEN and CDR2 SYDVKM.

V and J are TRBV6-6 and TRBJ1-1; D is undetermined. Per germline, CDR1 MNHNY and CDR2 SVGAGI (reference sequence). V was pared by 6 bases and J by 3 bases, with 11 bases between. CDR3 length: 13 residues. This CDR3 reads CASRRPPHTEAFF. The CDR3 coding sequence is TGTGCCAGCAGAAGACCCCCTCACACTGAAGCTTTCTTT.

The chain has TRBV5-1 and TRBJ2-5, with a possible D match to TRBD1 (5 bases). The better agreement between TRBJ2-7 and the DNA end casts doubt on the J call. The CDR3 spans 13 residues. The germline V gene encodes CDR1 SGHRS and CDR2 YFSETQ. As DNA, the CDR3 is TGCGCCAGCAGCTTGCTTAGGGGTCACGAGCAGTACTTC. Protein product: CASSLLRGHEQYF.

This chain joins TRBV5-1 and TRBJ1-4; maybe TRBD1 (6 bases). Germline CDR1 SGHRS, CDR2 YFSETQ. The V end was cut by 0 bases, the J end by 7 bases, with 13 bases between. The CDR3 totals 15 residues. This CDR3 reads CASSLAGGDGEKLFF. CDR3 coding DNA: TGCGCCAGCAGCTTGGCGGGGGGCGACGGTGAAAAACTGTTTTTT.

The table lists this clone with a count of one. V is TRBV19 and J is TRBJ1-5; D gene ambiguous. From germline, CDR1 is LNHDA and CDR2 SQIVND (reference sequence). With 5 bases removed from V and 0 bases from J, the gap between germline ends came to 20 bases. CDR3 size: 18 residues. The CDR3 DNA sequence: TGTGCCAGTAGTCTAAATACGGGAGGGCTAAATAGCAATCAGCCCCAGCATTTT. It translates to CASSLNTGGLNSNQPQHF.

In DNA form, the CDR3 reads TGCGCCAGCAGCTTGGAGGCGGGGGCTAATGAAAAACTGTTTTTT. This codes for CASSLEAGANEKLFF. The rearrangement uses TRBV5-1 and TRBJ1-4; D might be TRBD1 (5 bases). This CDR3 is 15 amino acids long. Trimming took off 0 bases at V and 3 bases at J, with 9 bases between the two ends. CDR1 is SGHRS, CDR2 YFSETQ, per germline.

This rearrangement joins TRBV9 to TRBJ1-3; TRBD1 agrees at 7 bases. The germline gives CDR1 SGDLS, CDR2 YYNGEE. The length of the CDR3 is 13 residues. The V gene end was trimmed by 7 bases and the J gene end by 7 bases; junction bases not matched to a gene: 8. Here the CDR3 DNA reads TGTGCCAGCGGGCAGGGGGAGACGAACACCATATATTTT. Translated, it gives CASGQGETNTIYF.

The J gene is TRBJ2-5, the V gene TRBV15, with D perhaps TRBD2 (6 bases). Germline V gene lookup returns CDR1 LNHNV and CDR2 YYDKDF (reference sequence). The CDR3 covers 13 residues. Deletions cut 8 bases from V and 0 bases from J, with 10 bases between. The CDR3, as DNA: TGTGCCACCGGAACTAGCTACCAAGAGACCCAGTACTTC. Amino acids: CATGTSYQETQYF.

This clone has a handful of counts. The gene calls are TRBV27 and TRBJ2-7, with 12 bases lining up with TRBD1. The CDR3 sequence is 16 residues long. With 8 bases clipped from V and 2 bases from J, the junction kept 10 bases outside the gene matches. Germline V lookup: CDR1 MNHEY, CDR2 SMNVEV (reference sequence). Here the CDR3 DNA reads TGTGCCAGCGGAGTGGGTGGGACAGGGGGCGCCTACGAGCAGTACTTC. Protein: CASGVGGTGGAYEQYF.

The rearrangement joins TRBV27 to TRBJ2-3, with D possibly being TRBD1 or TRBD2 (6 bases each). The CDR3 sequence is 15 residues long. CDR1 is MNHEY and CDR2 is SMNVEV in the germline V gene (reference sequence). V dropped 3 bases and J dropped 2 bases, with 12 bases sitting between them. The CDR3 coding sequence is TGTGCCAGCAGTTTTTGGGGGGCTAACACAGATACGCAGTATTTT. Its translation is CASSFWGANTDTQYF.

This clone has just one count. The chain links TRBV2 to TRBJ1-1; TRBD1 matches 7 bases. CDR3 length equals 14 residues. Germline CDR1 is SNHLY and CDR2 is FYNNEI. V lost 2 bases, J lost 8 bases, and 8 bases stayed unmatched. The chain's CDR3 is CASSEIGTEHEAFF. The CDR3 coding sequence is TGTGCCAGCAGTGAAATCGGGACAGAACACGAAGCTTTCTTT.